The 17 T cell receptor delta chains listed next were all sequenced from one sample in a study of gamma-delta chains in newborns, infants, children. With CATT, TCRdb re-called clones from the reads. The sample consists of roughly 7,100 delta-chain clones, under 0.75% of them appearing once. Sample: blood. The receptors derive from a child who was a newborn, infant or young child, either healthy, febrile or measles-vaccinated (not recorded which).

This clone has only a few counts. The protein TCRdb gives is from a much larger clone and does not agree with this DNA's translation at residue 8, likely a read error; the protein shown here comes from the DNA. The V gene is TRDV2, the J gene TRDJ1, with 7 bases matching TRDD3. The CDR3 runs 14 residues. Germline V gene data show CDR1 as GEAIGNYY and CDR2 as EKD. After removal of 0 bases from V and 7 bases from J, the junction contained 7 bases not matched to a gene. The CDR3 here is CACDTWGRQSKLIF. The CDR3 region has the DNA TGTGCCTGTGACACCTGGGGGAGACAGAGTAAACTCATCTTT.

Concerning this clone itself: The junction shows a germline mismatch at one end, possibly a read error. This sample also contains other DNA sequences that code for the same CDR3. This rearrangement joins TRDV2 to TRDJ1; TRDD3 agrees at 9 bases. Per the germline V gene, CDR1 is GEAIGNYY and CDR2 is EKD. The CDR3 sequence is 14 residues long. DNA for the CDR3: TGTGCCTGTGATATACTGGGGGACCGGGATAAGCTCATCTTT. It is translated as CACDILGDRDKLIF.

Notes on this clone: A read error is possible here, since a much larger clone lies one base away. At the DNA level, this CDR3 is encoded by other sequences in the same sample as well. The V and J genes are TRDV2 and TRDJ3, with 8 positions matching TRDD3. This CDR3 is 19 amino acids long. CDR1 and CDR2 from the germline V gene are GEAIGNYY and EKD. CDR3 nucleotides: TGTGCCTGTGACGCGTCATTTGGGGGATCCTCCTGGGACACCCGGCAGATGTTTTTC. Its protein product is CACDASFGGSSWDTRQMFF.

With regard to this clone: With only one base between it and a far larger clone, this is likely a read error. The sample contains more than one DNA sequence encoding this CDR3. The genes are TRDV2 and TRDJ3, with 9 bases matching TRDD3. This CDR3 comprises 17 residues. Germline CDR1 GEAIGNYY, CDR2 EKD. CDR3: CACDSTGGSWDTRQMFF. For the CDR3, the DNA is TGCGCCTGTGACAGTACTGGGGGATCCTGGGACACCCGACAGATGTTTTTC.

This clone was counted between two and nine times. A far larger clone is a single base away, which makes a read error likely. Other DNA sequences in the sample encode the same CDR3. The gene calls are TRDV2 and TRDJ3; unclear D gene. The CDR3 extends over 18 amino acids. Germline assignment: CDR1 GEAIGNYY and CDR2 EKD. The chain's CDR3 is CACDRVGRNSWDTRQMFF. In nucleotides, the CDR3 is TGCGCCTGTGACAGAGTGGGTCGGAACTCCTGGGACACCCGACAGATGTTTTTC.

This clone was seen more than once but under ten times. The TCRdb record carries a much larger clone's protein, which differs from this DNA's translation at residue 4; a read error is the likely cause, and the protein listed here is the DNA translation. The J gene is TRDJ3, the V gene TRDV2, with 10 positions matching TRDD3. Germline V lookup: CDR1 GEAIGNYY, CDR2 EKD. CDR3 size: 18 residues. The CDR3 sequence is CACNTGGYGSWDTRQMFF. The CDR3 DNA reads TGTGCCTGTAACACCGGGGGATACGGCTCCTGGGACACCCGACAGATGTTTTTC.

This clone was recorded at least ten times. A much more abundant neighbour one base away suggests this may be a read error. The rearrangement uses TRDV2 and TRDJ1, with 12 nucleotides matching TRDD3. Trimming took 2 bases from V and 4 from J; bases not matched to a gene: 10. This CDR3 contains 17 residues. Per germline, CDR1 GEAIGNYY and CDR2 EKD. This CDR3 is CACDILVLGDTVDKLIF. The CDR3 DNA reads TGTGCCTGTGACATTCTTGTACTGGGGGATACCGTCGATAAACTCATCTTT.

This clone was recorded a few times. A single base separates this from a much larger clone, so it may be a read error. This sample also contains other DNA sequences that code for the same CDR3. The rearrangement joins TRDV2 to TRDJ3; the D gene is possibly TRDD3 (6 bases). The CDR3 covers 20 residues. Deletions cut 0 bases from V and 0 bases from J, with 17 bases between. Per germline, CDR1 GEAIGNYY and CDR2 EKD. Here the CDR3 reads CACDTGWGFRSSWDTRQMFF. In nucleotides, the CDR3 is TGTGCCTGTGACACCGGATGGGGATTCCGGAGCTCCTGGGACACCCGACAGATGTTTTTC.

To note about this clone: With a much larger clone just one base away, this may be a read error. Other nucleotide sequences from this sample produce the same CDR3. V and J are TRDV2 and TRDJ3; 9 bases are shared with TRDD3. The germline gives CDR1 GEAIGNYY, CDR2 EKD. CDR3 size: 21 residues. The CDR3: CACDTGWGTGGSSWDTRQMFF. CDR3 DNA sequence: TGTGCCTGCGACACCGGATGGGGTACTGGGGGAAGCTCCTGGGACACCCGACAGATGTTTTTC.

This clone was counted only a few times. TCRdb lists the protein of a much larger clone for this DNA, which differs at residue 3, so this is likely a read error; the protein given here is translated from the DNA itself. The rearrangement joins TRDV2 to TRDJ1; possibly TRDD3 for D (6 bases). Germline lookup yields CDR1 GEAIGNYY and CDR2 EKD. The CDR3 totals 18 residues. The CDR3: CARDLMGGFPLYTDKLIF. In nucleotides, the CDR3 is TGTGCCCGTGACCTCATGGGGGGCTTTCCCCTGTACACCGATAAACTCATCTTT.

As to this clone: This DNA's translation and the protein TCRdb lists, from a much larger clone, do not match at residue 16, likely due to a read error; the protein shown is translated from the DNA. The chain joins TRDV2 to TRDJ3; TRDD3 is a possible D gene (5 bases). CDR1 and CDR2 from the germline V gene are GEAIGNYY and EKD. The CDR3 is 18 residues long. The DNA of the CDR3 is TGTGCCTGTGACACCTGGGGCCACAGCTCCTGGGACACCCGACAGGTGTTTTTC. Its translation is CACDTWGHSSWDTRQVFF.

By share, this clone counts as medium-sized. This rearrangement joins TRDV2 to TRDJ3, with no clear D. Germline CDR1 GEAIGNYY, CDR2 EKD. Trimming stripped 3 bases from V and 0 bases from J, with 8 bases between. This CDR3 spans 16 amino acids. CDR3 sequence reads: CACDPLSSWDTRQMFF. In DNA form, the CDR3 reads TGTGCCTGTGACCCATTAAGCTCCTGGGACACCCGACAGATGTTTTTC.

This clone was picked up a small number of times. This DNA's translation and the protein TCRdb lists, from a much larger clone, do not match at residue 3, likely due to a read error; the protein shown is translated from the DNA. The chain employs TRDV2 and TRDJ1, with TRDD3 matching 11 bases. The CDR3 has 13 amino acids. CDR1 is GEAIGNYY and CDR2 is EKD in the germline V gene. This CDR3 is CARDTWGIHKLIF. The CDR3 nucleotides are TGTGCCCGTGACACCTGGGGGATACATAAACTCATCTTT.

This clone was detected only a few times. TCRdb assigns this DNA the protein of a much larger clone, which departs from its translation at residue 15; this likely reflects a read error, and the protein shown comes from translating the DNA. This rearrangement joins TRDV2 to TRDJ3, with TRDD3 matching 12 bases. CDR1 is GEAIGNYY, CDR2 EKD, per germline. This CDR3 is 18 amino acids long. Written as DNA, the CDR3 is TGTGCCTGTGACACCGTACTGGGGGATACCTGGGACACCCGACGGATGTTTTTC. It encodes CACDTVLGDTWDTRRMFF.

With respect to this clone: One end of the junction varies from germline; a read error may be responsible. The gene calls are TRDV2 and TRDJ3; TRDD3 aligns across 13 bases. CDR1 is GEAIGNYY and CDR2 is EKD in the germline V gene. The CDR3 sequence is 21 residues long. Here the CDR3 DNA reads TGTGCCTGTGACAACGTACTGGGGGATACGCCAAGCTCCTGGGACACTCGACAGATGTTTTTC. It is translated as CACDNVLGDTPSSWDTRQMFF.

This clone was counted a few times. This may arise from a read error, as a much more abundant clone is one base away. This same CDR3 is encoded by further DNA sequences in the sample. The rearrangement joins TRDV2 to TRDJ2; 9 bases map to TRDD3. The CDR3 loop spans 16 amino acids. Per germline, CDR1 GEAIGNYY and CDR2 EKD. CDR3 bases: TGTGCCTGTGACATACTGGGGGAAGCTTTGACGGCACAACTCTTCTTT. Residues: CACDILGEALTAQLFF.

Comments on this clone: The TCRdb record carries a much larger clone's protein, which differs from this DNA's translation at residue 13; a read error is the likely cause, and the protein listed here is the DNA translation. This chain links TRDV2 with TRDJ3; 7 bases are a match to TRDD3. Germline V gives CDR1 GEAIGNYY, CDR2 EKD. This CDR3 is 16 amino acids long. CDR3 sequence: CACDWGSSWDTRRMFF. The CDR3 nucleotides read TGTGCCTGTGACTGGGGGAGCTCCTGGGACACCCGACGGATGTTTTTC.